This TCR beta chain was documented in a study of cytomegalovirus exposure and HLA in healthy donors. General observations from the study: In a later analysis, the majority of CMV-associated beta chains seemingly showed HLA restriction.

V was pared by 8 bases and J by 10 bases, with 11 bases between. The CDR3 consists of 10 residues. The V gene's germline CDR1 is MNHEY and CDR2 SMNVEV (reference sequence). Primers: 60 Vbeta forward and 13 Jbeta reverse. The method was immunoSEQ multiplex PCR; TCRdb's version includes in-frame clones alone and lacks a portion of them. The repertoire has roughly 180,000 clones, approximately 84% of them found once; the top ten carry around 4.8%. This clone appeared a few times. Its antigen is not known. This chain joins TRBV27 and TRBJ1-1; D unclear. The TCR originated in a man between 18 and 29 years old in good health and CMV-seronegative. What was sequenced was PBMCs. DNA for the CDR3: TGTGCCAGCCCGACGGGTCCAGCTTTCTTT. As protein: CASPTGPAFF.